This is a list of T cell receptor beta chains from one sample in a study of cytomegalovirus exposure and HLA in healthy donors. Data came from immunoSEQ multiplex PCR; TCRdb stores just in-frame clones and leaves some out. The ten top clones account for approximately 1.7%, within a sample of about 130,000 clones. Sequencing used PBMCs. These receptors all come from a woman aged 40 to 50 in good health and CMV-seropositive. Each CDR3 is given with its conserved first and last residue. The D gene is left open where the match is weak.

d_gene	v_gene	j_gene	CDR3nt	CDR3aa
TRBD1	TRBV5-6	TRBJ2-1	TGTGCCAGCAGCTTGGTAACCCACAGGGGATATGAGCAGTTCTTC	CASSLVTHRGYEQFF
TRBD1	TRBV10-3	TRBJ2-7	TGTGCCATCAGTGTAGGGATGGGGACAGGGGACGAGCAGTACTTC	CAISVGMGTGDEQYF
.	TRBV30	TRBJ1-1	TGTGCCTGGAGTAGGGGGGGCTACACTGAAGCTTTCTTT	CAWSRGGYTEAFF
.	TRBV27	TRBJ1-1	TGTGCCAGCAGTTTAGGGCAGAACACTGAAGCTTTCTTT	CASSLGQNTEAFF
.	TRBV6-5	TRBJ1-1	TGTGCCAGCAGTTCTAATCAGGGCTTGGGGACTGAAGCTTTCTTT	CASSSNQGLGTEAFF
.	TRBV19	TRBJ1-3	TGTGCCAGTAGTATACGAGGGGACACTGGAAACACCATATATTTT	CASSIRGDTGNTIYF
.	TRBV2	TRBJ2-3	TGTGCCAGCAGCCTAAGGGGTACGCAGTATTTT	CASSLRGTQYF
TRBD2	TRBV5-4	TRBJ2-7	TGTGCCAGCGGGGGGGGGAGGCCTCCCTACGAGCAGTACTTC	CASGGGRPPYEQYF
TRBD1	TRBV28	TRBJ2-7	TGTGCCAGCGGCTTGACAGGGGTGGGCGACGAGCAGTACTTC	CASGLTGVGDEQYF
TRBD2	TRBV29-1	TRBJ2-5	TGCAGCGTTGCGACAGCGGGGGAGACCCAGTACTTC	CSVATAGETQYF
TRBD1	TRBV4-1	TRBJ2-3	TGCGCCAGCAGCCAAGATACCAGGGGGCTTGGTACAGATACGCAGTATTTT	CASSQDTRGLGTDTQYF
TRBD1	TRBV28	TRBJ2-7	TGTGCCAGCAATCTCCTTTCCCAGCGGACAGGGGAGCAGTACTTC	CASNLLSQRTGEQYF
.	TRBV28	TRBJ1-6	TGTGCCAGCAGTTTAGGCGGCTCGAATTCACCCCTCCACTTT	CASSLGGSNSPLHF
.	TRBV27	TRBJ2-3	TGTGCCAGCAAAAGGGGCGGCGGCACAGATACGCAGTATTTT	CASKRGGGTDTQYF
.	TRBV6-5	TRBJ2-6	TGTGCCAGCAGTGCCTCGAGTGGGGCCAACGTCCTGACTTTC	CASSASSGANVLTF
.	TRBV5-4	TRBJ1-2	TGTGCCAGCAGCCCCGACAGCTATGGCTACACCTTC	CASSPDSYGYTF
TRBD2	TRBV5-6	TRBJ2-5	TGTGCCAGCAGCTCGGGACTAAGCGGGACCCTTCGAGAGACCCAGTACTTC	CASSSGLSGTLRETQYF
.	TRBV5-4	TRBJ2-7	TGTGCCAGCAGCTTGGCCAGGGGCCTGGATTCCTACGAGCAGTACTTC	CASSLARGLDSYEQYF
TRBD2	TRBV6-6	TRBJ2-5	TGTGCCAGTAGAGGCGGGACTAGAGAGACCCAGTACTTC	CASRGGTRETQYF
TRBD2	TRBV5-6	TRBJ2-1	TGTGCCAGCAGCTTCTTCGGGAGGTTTCTATACAATGAGCAGTTCTTC	CASSFFGRFLYNEQFF
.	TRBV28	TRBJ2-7	TGTGCCAGCAGTTTATTATTGTACGAGCAGTACTTC	CASSLLLYEQYF
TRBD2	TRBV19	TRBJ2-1	TGTGCCAGTAGCATAGCGGGAGTGAGAGAGCAGTTCTTC	CASSIAGVREQFF
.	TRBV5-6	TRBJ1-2	TGTGCCAGCAGCTTGACGGTCGGTAACTATGGCTACACCTTC	CASSLTVGNYGYTF
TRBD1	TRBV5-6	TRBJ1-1	TGTGCCAGCAGCCGCCCGGGACAGGGGACTGAAGCTTTCTTT	CASSRPGQGTEAFF
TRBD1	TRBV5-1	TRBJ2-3	TGCGCCAGCAGCTTGGACAGGGGGATTTTAGATACGCAGTATTTT	CASSLDRGILDTQYF
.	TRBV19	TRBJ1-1	TGTGCCAGTAGTATGCAAGGAGATTACCCCTACCAAGCTTTCTTT	CASSMQGDYPYQAFF
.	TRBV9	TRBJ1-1	TGTGCCAGCAGCGTCAGGACTCTCCCGGACACTGAAGCTTTCTTT	CASSVRTLPDTEAFF
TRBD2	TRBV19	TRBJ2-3	TGTGCCAGTAGTATGGGTACAGCGGGAATGGGAACAGATACGCAGTATTTT	CASSMGTAGMGTDTQYF
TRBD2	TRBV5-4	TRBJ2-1	TGTGCCAGCAGCTTGGGGCGGGAGGGGGCCAATGAGCAGTTCTTC	CASSLGREGANEQFF
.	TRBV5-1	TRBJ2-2	TGCGCCAGCAGCTTGGAGTGGTCGGCCGGGGAGCTGTTTTTT	CASSLEWSAGELFF
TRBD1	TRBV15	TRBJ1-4	TGTGCCACCAGCAACCCCCCGGGACAGGGTGGATGGATGGGTAATGAAAAACTGTTTTTT	CATSNPPGQGGWMGNEKLFF
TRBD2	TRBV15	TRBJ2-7	TGTGCCACCAGCAGAGGCGGGACTAGCCCCTACGAGCAGTACTTC	CATSRGGTSPYEQYF
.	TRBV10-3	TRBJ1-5	TGTGCCATCAGTGAGTCGAATGGGGCTGGTCAGCCCCAGCATTTT	CAISESNGAGQPQHF
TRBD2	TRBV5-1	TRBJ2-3	TGCGCCAGCAGCCCAACTAGCGGTCCTAGCACAGATACGCAGTATTTT	CASSPTSGPSTDTQYF
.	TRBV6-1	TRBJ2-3	TGTGCCAGCATTGCAGCGTCAGGGGCCTCTAATACGCAGTATTTT	CASIAASGASNTQYF
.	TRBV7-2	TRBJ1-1	TGTGCCAGCAGGATGACACGGAACACTGAAGCTTTCTTT	CASRMTRNTEAFF
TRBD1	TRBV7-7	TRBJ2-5	TGTGCTAGCAGCTTAGGGACAGGGGGCCCCCAAGAGACCCAGTACTTC	CASSLGTGGPQETQYF
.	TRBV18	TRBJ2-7	TGTGCCAGCTCCACGGATTTCGCGCGGAGCTACGAGCAGTACTTC	CASSTDFARSYEQYF
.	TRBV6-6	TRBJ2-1	TGTGCCAGCAGCCTACTCGGGGGAGTAATGGGCAATGAGCAGTTCTTC	CASSLLGGVMGNEQFF
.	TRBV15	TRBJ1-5	TGTGCCACCAGCAGCCTCAATCAGCCCCAGCATTTT	CATSSLNQPQHF
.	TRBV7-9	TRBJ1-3	TGTGCCAGCAGCCACTCCCGACAGAACTCTGGAAACACCATATATTTT	CASSHSRQNSGNTIYF
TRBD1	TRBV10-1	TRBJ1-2	TGCGCCAGCAGCGGGACAGCCTATGGCTACACCTTC	CASSGTAYGYTF
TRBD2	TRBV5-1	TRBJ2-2	TGCGCCAGCAGCTTGGGCGGGAGCGGGGAGCTGTTTTTT	CASSLGGSGELFF
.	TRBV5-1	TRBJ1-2	TGCGCCAGCAGCACGTCAGGACAGCCGGTTCGAGGCTACACCTTC	CASSTSGQPVRGYTF
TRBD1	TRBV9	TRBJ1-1	TGTGCCAGCAGCGTAGTCCCCGACAGGGTCACTGAAGCTTTCTTT	CASSVVPDRVTEAFF
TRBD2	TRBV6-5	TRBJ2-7	TGTGCCAGCAGTTACGGGGCGGGAGTGTCCTACGAGCAGTACTTC	CASSYGAGVSYEQYF
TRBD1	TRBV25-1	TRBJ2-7	TGTGCCAGCAGTAACGGACAGGGAAGCGAGCAGTACTTC	CASSNGQGSEQYF
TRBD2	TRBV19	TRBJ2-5	TGTGCCAGTAGTACCCTTGGGACTAGCGGGACGGAGACCCAGTACTTC	CASSTLGTSGTETQYF
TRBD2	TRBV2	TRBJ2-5	TGTGCCAGCAGTGTTAAGGGGGTAAAGCGGGAGGGCCGGGAGACCCAGTACTTC	CASSVKGVKREGRETQYF
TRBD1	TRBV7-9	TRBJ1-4	TGTGCCAGCAGCTTAGAGGAGACAGGGCGGGAAAAACTGTTTTTT	CASSLEETGREKLFF
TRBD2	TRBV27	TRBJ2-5	TGTGCCAGCGGGCCGGGCGGGGGAGAGACCCAGTACTTC	CASGPGGGETQYF
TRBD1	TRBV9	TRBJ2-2	TGTGCCAGCAACCCGGGACAGGGGGTCACCGGGGAGCTGTTTTTT	CASNPGQGVTGELFF
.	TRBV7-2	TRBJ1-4	TGTGCCAGCAGCTTAAACCGGGACATACCTAATGAAAAACTGTTTTTT	CASSLNRDIPNEKLFF